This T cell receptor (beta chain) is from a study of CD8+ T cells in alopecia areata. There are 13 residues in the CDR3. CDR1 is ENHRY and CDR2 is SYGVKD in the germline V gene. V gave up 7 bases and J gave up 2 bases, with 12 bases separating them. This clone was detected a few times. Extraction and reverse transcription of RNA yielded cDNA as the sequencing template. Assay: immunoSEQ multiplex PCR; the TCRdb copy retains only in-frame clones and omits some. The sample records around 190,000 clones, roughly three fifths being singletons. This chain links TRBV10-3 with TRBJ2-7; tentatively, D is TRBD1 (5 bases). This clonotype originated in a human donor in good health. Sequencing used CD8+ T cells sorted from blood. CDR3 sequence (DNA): TGTGCCATCACCCCGGACACCGCCTACGAGCAGTACTTC. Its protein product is CAITPDTAYEQYF.